This TCR beta chain appears in the sequencing data of a study of T cell responses to AZD1222 COVID-19 vaccine. General observations from the study: Baseline serology detected seropositivity in only six AZD1222 recipients. Across the whole spike, CD4 TCRs peaked at regions 160-218 and 743-854. An increase in Spike-specific TCR breadth and depth was observed after two AZD1222 doses.

A remark on this clone: As yet, its antigen is unknown.

Clones were sequenced by immunoSEQ multiplex PCR, and TCRdb holds only the in-frame ones, with some missing. The data contain roughly 30,000 clones, about 80% of them singletons. The CDR3 loop spans 18 amino acids. From germline, CDR1 is SEHNR and CDR2 FQNEAQ (reference sequence). Trimming removed 1 base at V and 2 bases at J, with 17 bases between. This clonotype was obtained from an adult who received the AZD1222 COVID-19 vaccine. The chain combines TRBV7-9 with TRBJ1-4; D remains ambiguous. The material was peripheral blood, obtained 28 days after the second AZD1222 dose. In DNA, the CDR3 is TGTGCCAGCAGCTTAGATCCCCGTCAAGGCTTTACTAATGAAAAACTGTTTTTT. Its translation: CASSLDPRQGFTNEKLFF.